This T cell receptor (beta chain) was sequenced during a study of T-cell reconstitution after alpha-beta-depleted transplantation in children. General study results and limits: Two months or so post-transplant, alpha-beta T cells reportedly derived from several hundred expanded graft clones. Some patients owed their high day-60 TCRbeta diversity to surviving recipient T cells and thymic progenitors. Newly produced T cells mostly provided counts and TCRbeta diversity after one year, as hyperexpanded clones declined.

The library targeted TCRbeta and was prepared with unique molecular identifiers. TCRdb reanalysed the PCR reads using MiXCR and keeps one entry per CDR3 protein. This table holds 700,000 to 850,000 distinct CDR3 sequences, 16% found once. V lost 5 bases to trimming and J lost 0 bases, with 14 bases between them. The CDR3 spans 16 residues. Germline loops: CDR1 SQVTM, CDR2 ANQGSEA. Details on this clonotype: Its antigen is unknown.

The rearrangement uses TRBV29-1 and TRBJ2-6, with a tentative D call TRBD1 (5 bases). The sample was PBMCs, mostly from graft donor cells, taken 360 days after TCRalphabeta/CD19-depleted stem cell transplant. The source is a male patient between 10 and 17 years old who had a stem cell transplant for acute lymphoblastic leukemia, so the T cells may come from the graft donor. In nucleotides, the CDR3 is TGCAGCGTTCCGTCAGGGTTTGGCTCTGGGGCCAACGTCCTGACTTTC. It is translated as CSVPSGFGSGANVLTF.